The 19 T cell receptor beta chains in this list originate from one sample, sequenced in a study of blood T cells in healthy people across ages. Together with a sample-barcoded 5' primer, a J-beta primer mix was included in a second PCR lasting roughly 6 to 12 cycles. Using its own MiXCR run on the 5' RACE reads, TCRdb lists one record per CDR3 protein. This sample has fewer than 800,000 distinct CDR3 sequences, with around 45% found just once. Sequencing was performed on blood. These receptors all come from a woman aged 55-70 years in good health.

This chain uses TRBV6-5 with TRBJ1-2; D perhaps matches TRBD1 (6 bases). The germline V gene has CDR1 MNHEY and CDR2 SVGAGI. The CDR3 is made up of 13 amino acids. Trimming took 4 bases from V and 6 from J, leaving 12 bases between them. The CDR3 sequence: CASSFRTADGYTF. CDR3 DNA: TGTGCCAGCAGTTTTCGGACAGCGGATGGCTACACCTTC.

This clonotype came up a few times. The rearrangement uses TRBV5-1 and TRBJ2-2; possible D gene TRBD2, 6 bases. V gave up 3 bases and J gave up 4 bases, with 10 bases separating them. Per germline, CDR1 SGHRS and CDR2 YFSETQ. The CDR3 runs 14 residues. The CDR3 loop reads CASSSGSGTGELFF. The CDR3 region has the DNA TGCGCCAGCAGCTCCGGGAGCGGCACCGGGGAGCTGTTTTTT.

The J gene is TRBJ2-1, the V gene TRBV5-1; TRBD2 matches 14 bases. Unmatched junction bases numbered 15, after V lost 4 bases and J lost 3 bases. Germline assignment: CDR1 SGHRS and CDR2 YFSETQ. CDR3 length: 20 amino acids. The CDR3, as DNA: TGCGCCAGCAGCATCCTACCCGGGACTAGCGGGAGTTTGAGCTACAATGAGCAGTTCTTC. This translates into CASSILPGTSGSLSYNEQFF.

This chain uses TRBV4-2 with TRBJ2-7, with unresolved D. The CDR3 sequence is 14 residues long. V shed 0 bases and J shed 1 base, with 7 bases lying between them. Looked up from germline, CDR1 is LGHNA and CDR2 is YNFKEQ. The CDR3 DNA reads TGTGCCAGCAGCCAAGATCTCCAGTCCTACGAGCAGTACTTC. Amino acid sequence: CASSQDLQSYEQYF.

V is TRBV20-1 and J is TRBJ2-2; D gene ambiguous. Germline assignment: CDR1 DFQATT and CDR2 SNEGSKA (reference sequence). CDR3 length equals 13 residues. V was pared by 1 base and J by 1 base, with 4 bases between. CDR3 DNA: TGCAGTGCTAGAGGGCAGAACACCGGGGAGCTGTTTTTT. Translated: CSARGQNTGELFF.

This clonotype has a count of ten or more. CDR3 DNA sequence: TGCAGTGCTAGATCCCGGACAGTGAGCACAGATACGCAGTATTTT. It codes for CSARSRTVSTDTQYF. This chain uses TRBV20-1 with TRBJ2-3, with D perhaps TRBD1 (6 bases). Trimming pared 2 bases from V and 0 bases from J, leaving 12 bases between. Germline CDR1 and CDR2: DFQATT and SNEGSKA (reference sequence). The CDR3 is 15 amino acids.

The J gene is TRBJ2-1, the V gene TRBV20-1; 11 bases map to TRBD2. TRBJ2-7 explains the end of the DNA better; the J call may be wrong. CDR3 length: 17 amino acids. CDR1 and CDR2 from the germline V gene are DFQATT and SNEGSKA (reference sequence). Here the CDR3 DNA reads TGCAGTGCTAGAGATACCCTAGCGGGAGGCTCCTACAATGAGCAGTACTTC. Protein: CSARDTLAGGSYNEQYF.

In this sample, this clonotype turned up once. The rearrangement joins TRBV7-9 to TRBJ2-2; possible D gene TRBD2, 6 bases. The CDR3 is 16 amino acids. CDR1 is SEHNR and CDR2 is FQNEAQ in the germline V gene (reference sequence). V lost 5 bases, J lost 1 base, and 14 bases lay in between. The CDR3 bases are TGTGCCAGCAGCCCCCCCCCAGCGGGGAACACCGGGGAGCTGTTTTTT. Encoded protein: CASSPPPAGNTGELFF.

The CDR3: CASSLFVYEQYF. DNA of the CDR3: TGTGCCAGCAGCTTGTTCGTGTACGAGCAGTACTTC. The J gene is TRBJ2-7, the V gene TRBV7-2; no definite D call. The CDR3 consists of 12 residues. Deletions cut 3 bases from V and 4 bases from J, with 7 bases between. In germline, CDR1 is SGHTA, CDR2 FQGNSA.

This clonotype was observed once. V is TRBV5-6 and J is TRBJ2-4; D remains ambiguous. Trimming left V 3 bases short and J 0 bases short, with 13 bases between. The CDR3 loop spans 16 amino acids. Germline V CDR1 and CDR2: SGHDT, YYEEEE. CDR3 sequence reads: CASSSDTGRAKNIQYF. CDR3 nucleotides: TGTGCCAGCAGCTCTGATACCGGGCGAGCCAAAAACATTCAGTACTTC.

This rearrangement joins TRBV11-2 to TRBJ2-5, with D possibly TRBD1 on 6 matching bases. There are 14 residues in the CDR3. CDR1 is SGHAT, CDR2 FQNNGV, per germline. V was trimmed by 1 base and J by 5 bases, leaving 11 bases between them. CDR3 region: CASSLGVQGETQYF. The CDR3 DNA sequence: TGTGCCAGCAGCTTAGGTGTACAGGGTGAGACCCAGTACTTC.

The CDR3 sequence: CASSQHAREKLFF. The CDR3 DNA follows: TGCGCCAGCAGCCAACACGCTAGAGAAAAACTGTTTTTT. The chain is built from TRBV4-3 and TRBJ1-4; unclear D gene. Germline V gene data show CDR1 as LGHNA and CDR2 as YSLEER. The V end was cut by 2 bases, the J end by 8 bases, with 9 bases between. This CDR3 has 13 amino acids.

About this clonotype: This sequence may be a read error, since a much larger clone differs from it by one base. This rearrangement joins TRBV2 to TRBJ2-4; D not resolved. The last part of the DNA fits TRBJ2-7 better; the J call may be wrong. The CDR3 consists of 15 residues. Germline lookup yields CDR1 SNHLY and CDR2 FYNNEI. The CDR3 is CASSENGPVSYEQYF. CDR3 in DNA: TGTGCCAGCAGTGAAAACGGTCCTGTCTCCTACGAGCAGTACTTC.

This clonotype has a handful of counts. The CDR3 coding sequence is TGTGCCTGGACTCACAGGGGCGACTATGGCTACACCTTC. Translation: CAWTHRGDYGYTF. This rearrangement joins TRBV30 to TRBJ1-2; 7 bases line up with TRBD1. Germline trimming cut 4 bases from V and 3 bases from J; bases unmatched to any gene: 5. The CDR3 totals 13 residues. From germline, CDR1 is GTSNPN and CDR2 SVGIG (reference sequence). Looking up the rest from reference TRBV30 and TRBJ1-2 gives the full variable domain: SQTIHQWPATLVQPVGSPLSLECTVEGTSNPNLYWYRQAAGRGLQLLFYSVGIGQISSEVPQNLSASRPQDRQFILSSKKLLLSDSGFYLCAWTHRGDYGYTFGSGTRLTVV.

The rearrangement uses TRBV2 and TRBJ1-2; a weak D match, TRBD1 (5 bases). CDR3 length: 14 residues. The ends were cut back, 6 bases at V and 3 bases at J, with 14 bases in the middle. Germline CDR1 SNHLY, CDR2 FYNNEI. CDR3 DNA sequence: TGTGCCAGCAGGGATGACCTGGGGGACTATGGCTACACCTTC. As protein: CASRDDLGDYGYTF.

V usage is TRBV3-1 and J usage is TRBJ1-2; 8 nucleotides align to TRBD1. Germline V gene data show CDR1 as LGHDT and CDR2 as YNNKEL (reference sequence). The CDR3 totals 17 residues. Trimming cost V 0 bases and J 7 bases; bases outside gene matches: 13. DNA for the CDR3: TGTGCCAGCAGCCAAGATTTCCGGGCAGGGGGCATCCGTGGCTACACCTTC. This sequence encodes CASSQDFRAGGIRGYTF.

Of note for this clonotype: Its ends do not fully match the called genes, so a read error is possible. V is TRBV18 and J is TRBJ2-5; 7 bases fit TRBD1. This CDR3 is built from 15 residues. Germline V gives CDR1 KGHSH, CDR2 LQKENI. The CDR3 here is CASSPETGHQEIQYF. The CDR3 bases are TGTGCCAGCTCACCGGAGACAGGGCACCAAGAGATCCAGTACTTC.

The CDR3 protein is CSASRGLAGPYNEQFF. The CDR3 nucleotides read TGCAGTGCTAGCCGAGGACTAGCGGGGCCCTACAATGAGCAGTTCTTC. The chain recombines TRBV20-1 with TRBJ2-1; 12 bases match TRBD2. The germline gives CDR1 DFQATT, CDR2 SNEGSKA (reference sequence). V was pared by 3 bases and J by 2 bases, with 5 bases of the junction left unmatched. The CDR3 is 16 amino acids.

This clonotype occurred a few times. V gene TRBV20-1 combines with J gene TRBJ2-7, with unresolved D. Trimming left V 6 bases short and J 5 bases short, with 26 bases between. The V gene's germline CDR1 is DFQATT and CDR2 SNEGSKA (reference sequence). The CDR3 is made up of 16 amino acids. CDR3 loop: CSASKPIVTLRNEQYF. DNA of the CDR3: TGCAGTGCCTCAAAACCCATAGTCACTCTGAGGAACGAGCAGTACTTC.